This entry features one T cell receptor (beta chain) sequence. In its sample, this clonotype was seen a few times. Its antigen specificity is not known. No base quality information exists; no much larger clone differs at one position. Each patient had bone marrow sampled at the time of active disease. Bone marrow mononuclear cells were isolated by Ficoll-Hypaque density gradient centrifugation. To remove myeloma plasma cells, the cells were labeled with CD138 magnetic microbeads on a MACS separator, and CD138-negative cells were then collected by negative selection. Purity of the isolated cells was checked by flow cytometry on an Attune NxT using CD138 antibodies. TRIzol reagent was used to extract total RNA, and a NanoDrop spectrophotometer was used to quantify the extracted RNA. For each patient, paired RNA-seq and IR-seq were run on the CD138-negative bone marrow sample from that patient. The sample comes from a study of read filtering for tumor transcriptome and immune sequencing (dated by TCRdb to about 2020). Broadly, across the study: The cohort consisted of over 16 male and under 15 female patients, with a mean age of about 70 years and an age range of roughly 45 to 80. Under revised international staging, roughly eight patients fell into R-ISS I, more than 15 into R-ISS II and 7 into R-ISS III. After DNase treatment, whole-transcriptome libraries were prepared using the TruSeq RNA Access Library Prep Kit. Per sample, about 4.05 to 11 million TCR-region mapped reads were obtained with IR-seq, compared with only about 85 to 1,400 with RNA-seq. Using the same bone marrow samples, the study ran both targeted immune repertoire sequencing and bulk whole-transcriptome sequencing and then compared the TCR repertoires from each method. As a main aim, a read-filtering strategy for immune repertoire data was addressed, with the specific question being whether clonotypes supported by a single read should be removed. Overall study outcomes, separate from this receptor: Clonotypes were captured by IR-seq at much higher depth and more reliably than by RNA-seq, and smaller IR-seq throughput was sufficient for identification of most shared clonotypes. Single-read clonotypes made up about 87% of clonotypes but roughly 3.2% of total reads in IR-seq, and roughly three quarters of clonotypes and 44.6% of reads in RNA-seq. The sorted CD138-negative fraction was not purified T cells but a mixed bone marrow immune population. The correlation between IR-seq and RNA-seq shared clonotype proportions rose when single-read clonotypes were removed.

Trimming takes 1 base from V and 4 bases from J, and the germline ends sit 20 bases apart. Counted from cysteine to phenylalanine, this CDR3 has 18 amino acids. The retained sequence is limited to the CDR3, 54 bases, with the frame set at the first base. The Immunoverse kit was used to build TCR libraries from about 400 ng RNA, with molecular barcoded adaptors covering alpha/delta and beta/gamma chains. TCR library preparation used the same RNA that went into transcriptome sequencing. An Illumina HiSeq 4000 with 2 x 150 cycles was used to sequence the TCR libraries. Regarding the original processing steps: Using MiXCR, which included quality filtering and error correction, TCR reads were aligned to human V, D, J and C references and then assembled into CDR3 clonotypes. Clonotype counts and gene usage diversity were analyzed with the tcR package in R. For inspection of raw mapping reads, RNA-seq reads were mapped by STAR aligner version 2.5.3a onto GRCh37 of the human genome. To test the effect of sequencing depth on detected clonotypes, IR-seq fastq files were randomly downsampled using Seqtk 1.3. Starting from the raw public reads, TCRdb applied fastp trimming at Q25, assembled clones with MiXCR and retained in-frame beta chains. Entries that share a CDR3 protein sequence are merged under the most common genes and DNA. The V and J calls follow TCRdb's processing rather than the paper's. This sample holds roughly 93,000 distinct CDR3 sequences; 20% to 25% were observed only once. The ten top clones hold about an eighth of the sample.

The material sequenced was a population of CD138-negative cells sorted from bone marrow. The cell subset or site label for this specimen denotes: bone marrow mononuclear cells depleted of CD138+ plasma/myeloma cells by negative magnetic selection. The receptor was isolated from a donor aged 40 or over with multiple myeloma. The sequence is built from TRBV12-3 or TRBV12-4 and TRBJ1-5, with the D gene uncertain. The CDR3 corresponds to CASSLVPGRITQNQPQHF. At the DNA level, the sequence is TGTGCCAGCAGTTTAGTACCCGGGCGCATCACCCAGAATCAGCCCCAGCATTTT.